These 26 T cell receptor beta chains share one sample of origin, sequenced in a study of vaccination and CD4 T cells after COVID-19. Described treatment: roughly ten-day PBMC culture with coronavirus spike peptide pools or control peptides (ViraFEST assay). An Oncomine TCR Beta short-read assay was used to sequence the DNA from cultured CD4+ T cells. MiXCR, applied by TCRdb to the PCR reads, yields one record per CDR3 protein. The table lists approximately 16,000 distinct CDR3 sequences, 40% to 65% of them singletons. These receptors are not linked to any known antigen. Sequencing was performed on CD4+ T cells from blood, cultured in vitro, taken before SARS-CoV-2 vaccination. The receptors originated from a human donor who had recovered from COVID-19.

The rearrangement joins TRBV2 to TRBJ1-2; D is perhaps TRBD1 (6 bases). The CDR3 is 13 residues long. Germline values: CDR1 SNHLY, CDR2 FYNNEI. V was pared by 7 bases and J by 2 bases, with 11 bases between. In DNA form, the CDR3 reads TGTGCCAGCAACTCAGACAGGAACTATGGCTACACCTTC. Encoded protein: CASNSDRNYGYTF.

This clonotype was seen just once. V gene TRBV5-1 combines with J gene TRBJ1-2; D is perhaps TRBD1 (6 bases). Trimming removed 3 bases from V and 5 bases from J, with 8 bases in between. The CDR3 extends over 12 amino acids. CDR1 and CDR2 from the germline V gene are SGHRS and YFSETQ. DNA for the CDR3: TGCGCCAGCAGCTCCGGACAGTATGGCTACACCTTC. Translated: CASSSGQYGYTF.

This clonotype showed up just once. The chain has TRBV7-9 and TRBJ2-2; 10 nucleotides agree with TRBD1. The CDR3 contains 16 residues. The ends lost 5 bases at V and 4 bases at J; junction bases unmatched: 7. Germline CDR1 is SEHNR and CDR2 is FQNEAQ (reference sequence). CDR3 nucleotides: TGTGCCAGCAGCCCGACGACAGGGGGCCTCACCGGGGAGCTGTTTTTT. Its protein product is CASSPTTGGLTGELFF.

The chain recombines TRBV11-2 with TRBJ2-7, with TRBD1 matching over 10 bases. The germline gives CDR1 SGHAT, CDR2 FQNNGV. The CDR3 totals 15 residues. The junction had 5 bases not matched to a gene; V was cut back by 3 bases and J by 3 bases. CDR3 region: CASSLTGGEVYEQYF. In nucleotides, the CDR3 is TGTGCCAGCAGCTTGACAGGGGGCGAAGTCTACGAGCAGTACTTC.

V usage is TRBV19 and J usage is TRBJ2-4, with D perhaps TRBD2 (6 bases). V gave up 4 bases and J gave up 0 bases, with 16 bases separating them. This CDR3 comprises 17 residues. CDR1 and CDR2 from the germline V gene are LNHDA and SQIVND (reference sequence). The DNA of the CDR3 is TGTGCCAGTAGTACGGGGACTGCCCTTCTAGCCAAAAACATTCAGTACTTC. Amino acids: CASSTGTALLAKNIQYF.

For the CDR3, the DNA is TGTGCCAGCAGCTTAGATACTCCCACAGGGGGAAGGAGTTCACCCCTCCACTTT. This translates into CASSLDTPTGGRSSPLHF. The chain has TRBV11-2 and TRBJ1-6; 8 positions agree with TRBD1. The CDR3 totals 18 residues. Germline CDR1 is SGHAT and CDR2 is FQNNGV. V lost 0 bases, J lost 9 bases, and 13 bases stayed unmatched.

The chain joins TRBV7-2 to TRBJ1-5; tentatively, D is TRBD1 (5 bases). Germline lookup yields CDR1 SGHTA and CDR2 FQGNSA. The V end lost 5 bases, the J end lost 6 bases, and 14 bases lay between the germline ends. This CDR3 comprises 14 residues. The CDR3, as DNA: TGTGCCAGCAGCGCCGGGGGGGACGGTCAGCCCCAGCATTTT. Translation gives CASSAGGDGQPQHF.

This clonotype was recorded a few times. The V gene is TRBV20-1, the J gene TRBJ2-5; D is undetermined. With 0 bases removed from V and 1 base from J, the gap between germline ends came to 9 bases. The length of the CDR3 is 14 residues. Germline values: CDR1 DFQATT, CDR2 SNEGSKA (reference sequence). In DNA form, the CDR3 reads TGCAGTGCTAGAGATCGGGTGAGCCAAGAGACCCAGTACTTC. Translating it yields CSARDRVSQETQYF.

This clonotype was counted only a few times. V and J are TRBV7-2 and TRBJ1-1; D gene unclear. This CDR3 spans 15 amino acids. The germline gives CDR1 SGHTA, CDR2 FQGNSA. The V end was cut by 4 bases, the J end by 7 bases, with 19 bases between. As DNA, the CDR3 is TGTGCCAGCAGCTACAGTAAGTGGGATTCGGGTGAAGCTTTCTTT. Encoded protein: CASSYSKWDSGEAFF.

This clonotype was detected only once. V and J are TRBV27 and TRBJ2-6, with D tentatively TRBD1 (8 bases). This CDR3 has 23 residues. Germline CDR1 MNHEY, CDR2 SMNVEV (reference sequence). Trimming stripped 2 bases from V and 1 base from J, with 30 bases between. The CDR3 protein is CASSLTRTPGRYRGGSGANVLTF. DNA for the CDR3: TGTGCCAGCAGTTTAACCAGGACTCCAGGGCGATACAGGGGGGGATCTGGGGCCAACGTCCTGACTTTC. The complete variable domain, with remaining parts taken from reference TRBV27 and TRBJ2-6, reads EAQVTQNPRYLITVTGKKLTVTCSQNMNHEYMSWYRQDPGLGLRQIYYSMNVEVTDKGDVPEGYKVSRKEKRNFPLILESPSPNQTSLYFCASSLTRTPGRYRGGSGANVLTFGAGSRLTVL.

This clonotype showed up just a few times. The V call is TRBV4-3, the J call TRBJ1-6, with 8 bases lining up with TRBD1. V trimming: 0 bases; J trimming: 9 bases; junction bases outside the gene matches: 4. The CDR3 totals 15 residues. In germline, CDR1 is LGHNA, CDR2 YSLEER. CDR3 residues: CASSQDRQGSSPLHF. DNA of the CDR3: TGCGCCAGCAGCCAAGATAGACAGGGGAGTTCACCCCTCCACTTT.

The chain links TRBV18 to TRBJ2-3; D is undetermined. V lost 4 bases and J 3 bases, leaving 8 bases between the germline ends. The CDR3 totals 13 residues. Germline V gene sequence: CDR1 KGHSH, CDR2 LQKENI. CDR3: CASSLPLTDTQYF. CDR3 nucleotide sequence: TGTGCCAGCTCACTCCCCCTTACAGATACGCAGTATTTT.

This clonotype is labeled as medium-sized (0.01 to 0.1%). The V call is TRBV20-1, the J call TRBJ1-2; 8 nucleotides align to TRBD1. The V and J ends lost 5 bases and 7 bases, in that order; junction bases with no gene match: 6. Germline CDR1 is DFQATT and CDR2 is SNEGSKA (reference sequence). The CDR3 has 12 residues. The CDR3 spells CSADRGSSGYTF. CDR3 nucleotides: TGCAGTGCTGACAGGGGTTCCTCTGGCTACACCTTC.

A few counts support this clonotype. In nucleotides, the CDR3 is TGCAGTGCTAGAGTTGGGTATGGCTACACCTTC. This gives the protein CSARVGYGYTF. This sequence joins TRBV20-1 and TRBJ1-2; no definite D call. This CDR3 is built from 11 residues. The germline CDR1 and CDR2 sequences are DFQATT and SNEGSKA (reference sequence). V dropped 1 base and J dropped 5 bases, with 5 bases sitting between them.

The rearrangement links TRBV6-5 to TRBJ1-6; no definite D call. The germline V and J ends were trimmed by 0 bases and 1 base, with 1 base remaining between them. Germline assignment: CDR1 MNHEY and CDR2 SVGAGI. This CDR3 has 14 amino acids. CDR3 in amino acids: CASSYSSYNSPLHF. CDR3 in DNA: TGTGCCAGCAGTTACTCGTCCTATAATTCACCCCTCCACTTT.

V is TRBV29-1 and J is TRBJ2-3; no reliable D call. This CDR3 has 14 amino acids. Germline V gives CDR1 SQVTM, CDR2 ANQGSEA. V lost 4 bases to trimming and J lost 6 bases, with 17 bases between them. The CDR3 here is CSVGKDVPWDTQYF. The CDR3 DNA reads TGCAGCGTTGGTAAGGACGTACCCTGGGATACGCAGTATTTT.

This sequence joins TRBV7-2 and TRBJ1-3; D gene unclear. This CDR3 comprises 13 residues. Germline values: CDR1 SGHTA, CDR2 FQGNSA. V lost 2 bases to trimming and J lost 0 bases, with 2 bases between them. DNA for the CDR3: TGTGCCAGCAGCTTACACTCTGGAAACACCATATATTTT. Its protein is CASSLHSGNTIYF.

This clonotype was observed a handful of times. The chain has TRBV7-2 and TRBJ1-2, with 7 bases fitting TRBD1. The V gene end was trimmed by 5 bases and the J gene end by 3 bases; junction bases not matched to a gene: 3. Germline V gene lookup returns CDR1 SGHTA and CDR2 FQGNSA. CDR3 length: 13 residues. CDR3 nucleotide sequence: TGTGCCAGCAGCCCCGACAGGGACTATGGCTACACCTTC. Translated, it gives CASSPDRDYGYTF.

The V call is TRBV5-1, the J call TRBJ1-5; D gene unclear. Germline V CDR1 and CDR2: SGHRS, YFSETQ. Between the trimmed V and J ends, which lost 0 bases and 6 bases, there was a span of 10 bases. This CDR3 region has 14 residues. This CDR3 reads CASSLGEGTQPQHF. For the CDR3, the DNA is TGCGCCAGCAGCTTGGGGGAGGGCACTCAGCCCCAGCATTTT.

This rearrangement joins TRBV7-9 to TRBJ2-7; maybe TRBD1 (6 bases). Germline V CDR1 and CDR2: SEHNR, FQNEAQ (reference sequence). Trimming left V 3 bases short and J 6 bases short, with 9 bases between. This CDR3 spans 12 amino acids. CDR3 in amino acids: CASSLSTGEQYF. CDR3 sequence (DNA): TGTGCCAGCAGCTTGTCGACAGGCGAGCAGTACTTC.

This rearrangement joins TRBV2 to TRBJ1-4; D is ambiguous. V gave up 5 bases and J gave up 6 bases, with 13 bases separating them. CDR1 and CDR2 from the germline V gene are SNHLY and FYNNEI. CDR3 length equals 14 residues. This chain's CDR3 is CASSRPLEDEKLFF. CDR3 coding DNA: TGTGCCAGCAGTCGACCATTGGAGGATGAAAAACTGTTTTTT.

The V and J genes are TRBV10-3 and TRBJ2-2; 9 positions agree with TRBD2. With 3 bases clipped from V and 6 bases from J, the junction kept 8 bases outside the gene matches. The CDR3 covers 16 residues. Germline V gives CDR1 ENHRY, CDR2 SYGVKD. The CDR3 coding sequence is TGTGCCATCAGTGACGGCGGGGGGGCCGATTCCGGGGAGCTGTTTTTT. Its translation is CAISDGGGADSGELFF.

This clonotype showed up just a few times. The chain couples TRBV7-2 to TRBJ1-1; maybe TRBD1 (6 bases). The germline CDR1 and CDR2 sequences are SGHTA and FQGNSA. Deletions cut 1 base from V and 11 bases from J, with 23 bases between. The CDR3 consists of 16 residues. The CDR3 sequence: CASSLEVPGAPVIAFF. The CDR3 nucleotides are TGTGCCAGCAGCTTAGAAGTTCCAGGGGCGCCGGTAATCGCTTTCTTT.

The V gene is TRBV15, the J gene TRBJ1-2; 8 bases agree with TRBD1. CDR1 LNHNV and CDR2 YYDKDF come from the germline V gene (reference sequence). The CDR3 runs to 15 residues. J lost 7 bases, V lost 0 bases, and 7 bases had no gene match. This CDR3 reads CATSREAGGWGGYTF. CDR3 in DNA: TGTGCCACCAGCAGAGAGGCAGGGGGCTGGGGTGGCTACACCTTC.

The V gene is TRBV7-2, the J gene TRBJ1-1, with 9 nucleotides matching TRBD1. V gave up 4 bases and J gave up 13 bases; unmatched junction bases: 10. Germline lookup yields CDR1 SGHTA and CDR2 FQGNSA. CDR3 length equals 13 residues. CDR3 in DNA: TGTGCCAGCAGCTCCCGGGACAGGGAGCGTGGTTTCTTT. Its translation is CASSSRDRERGFF.

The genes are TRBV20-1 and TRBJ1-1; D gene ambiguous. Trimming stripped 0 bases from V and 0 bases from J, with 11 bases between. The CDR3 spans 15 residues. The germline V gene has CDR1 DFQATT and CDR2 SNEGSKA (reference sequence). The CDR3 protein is CSARDVRILNTEAFF. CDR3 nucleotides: TGCAGTGCTAGAGATGTCCGGATATTGAACACTGAAGCTTTCTTT.